A selection of T cell receptor beta chains follows, all from one sample in a study of cytomegalovirus exposure and HLA in healthy donors. The assay was immunoSEQ multiplex PCR, and TCRdb's table has in-frame clones only and misses some. The sample contains over 150,000 clones, approximately 75% of which appear only once. The sequenced sample consisted of PBMCs. The receptors shown here come from a man between 18 and 35 years old in good health and CMV-seronegative. Both conserved end residues are part of each CDR3. A D gene is named only where the DNA matches it firmly. A clone size is listed for some rows: how often the clone was seen (once, few, many), or a class if it is expanded.

CDR3nt | CDR3aa | j_gene | abundance | v_gene | d_gene
TGTGCCAGCACCGGGGGGGCAGGCAATCAGCCCCAGCATTTT | CASTGGAGNQPQHF | TRBJ1-5 | . | TRBV7-2 | .
TGTGCCAGCAGCTCTCCCCGGGGGGGCTCTAACACTGAAGCTTTCTTT | CASSSPRGGSNTEAFF | TRBJ1-1 | . | TRBV11-3 | .
TGTGCCAGTAGTATAGGGCTCGGGACACCCTTAAGAAATGAGCAGTTCTTC | CASSIGLGTPLRNEQFF | TRBJ2-1 | . | TRBV19 | .
TGCGCCAGCAGTGAGTTCGGCCCCTCGGGGGAGCAGTACTTC | CASSEFGPSGEQYF | TRBJ2-7 | . | TRBV10-2 | .
TGTGCCAGCAGTGAGTTCGTCAGGACAGGGGGCTTTGAAGCTTTCTTT | CASSEFVRTGGFEAFF | TRBJ1-1 | once | TRBV6-1 | TRBD1
TGTGCCAGCAGCTTAGGCCCGGGGAACTACGAGCAGTACTTC | CASSLGPGNYEQYF | TRBJ2-7 | . | TRBV11-2 | .
TGTGCCAGCGGGACTAGCGGGGGGGGGTCCTACAATGAGCAGTTCTTC | CASGTSGGGSYNEQFF | TRBJ2-1 | . | TRBV28 | TRBD2
TGTGCCAGCAGTTACGGGGCAGGGGGTGAGCAGTTCTTC | CASSYGAGGEQFF | TRBJ2-1 | . | TRBV6-6 | TRBD1
TGTGCCAGCAGACGAGGGGGGGTAGGGGAAAAACTGTTTTTT | CASRRGGVGEKLFF | TRBJ1-4 | . | TRBV6-5 | .
TGTGCCAGCAGGCGGATGCCGAAGGAGACCCAGTACTTC | CASRRMPKETQYF | TRBJ2-5 | . | TRBV28 | .
TGTGCCAGCAGCACCCGGGACACTTACACCGGGGAGCTGTTTTTT | CASSTRDTYTGELFF | TRBJ2-2 | once | TRBV11-2 | .
TGTGCCAGCAGTTACCCCCTAGAGCCAGATACGCAGTATTTT | CASSYPLEPDTQYF | TRBJ2-3 | few | TRBV6-6 | .
TGTGCCAGCAGTTACGAGACAGGGCGGCAGCCCCAGCATTTT | CASSYETGRQPQHF | TRBJ1-5 | . | TRBV6-5 | TRBD1
TGTGCCAGCAGCTTGACAGAAAACTATGGCTACACCTTC | CASSLTENYGYTF | TRBJ1-2 | once | TRBV5-5 | .
TGTGCCAGAAGCTTGGCGGGGGGGCCAGAGACCCAGTACTTC | CARSLAGGPETQYF | TRBJ2-5 | . | TRBV5-3 | TRBD2
TGTGCCAGCAGCTTGGGGCTAGCGCCCACGCAGTATTTT | CASSLGLAPTQYF | TRBJ2-3 | . | TRBV5-4 | .
TGTGCCAGCAGGGGGGTTCCCGGACAGGGGAATGAAAAACTGTTTTTT | CASRGVPGQGNEKLFF | TRBJ1-4 | . | TRBV2 | TRBD1
TGCGCCAGCAGCCAAGGGACTAGCGGGGGGGTGGAGCAGTTCTTC | CASSQGTSGGVEQFF | TRBJ2-1 | . | TRBV4-1 | TRBD2
TGTGCCAGCAGTATGCCGGGACAGTACACTGAAGCTTTCTTT | CASSMPGQYTEAFF | TRBJ1-1 | few | TRBV5-6 | TRBD1
TGTGCCAGCAGCTTCGGCGGGGACAGGGGTTTTAACACTGAAGCTTTCTTT | CASSFGGDRGFNTEAFF | TRBJ1-1 | few | TRBV7-9 | TRBD1
TGTGCCAGCAAGAGCGGGGGTCTGGGGAATGAGCAGTTCTTC | CASKSGGLGNEQFF | TRBJ2-1 | . | TRBV2 | TRBD2
TGTGCCAGCAGCGTACTCAGCGGAGAGTACCAAGAGACCCAGTACTTC | CASSVLSGEYQETQYF | TRBJ2-5 | . | TRBV9 | .
TGTGCCATCAGTGCTGGGACTAGCGGAACAGATACGCAGTATTTT | CAISAGTSGTDTQYF | TRBJ2-3 | . | TRBV10-3 | TRBD2
TGTGCCAGCGCCCCGGGACAGCTAGCCAAAAACAGTCAGTACTTC | CASAPGQLAKNSQYF | TRBJ2-4 | . | TRBV7-2 | TRBD1
TGTGCCAGCGGAGGGACCGGGGCCAACGGCCTGACTTTC | CASGGTGANGLTF | TRBJ2-6 | . | TRBV28 | .
TGTGCCAGCAGTTTGTTTAACAGCCACAATGAGCAGTTCTTC | CASSLFNSHNEQFF | TRBJ2-1 | . | TRBV28 | .
TGTGCCAGCAGCTTAGTTGGAGGGCGGAACACCTTC | CASSLVGGRNTF | TRBJ1-2 | few | TRBV7-2 | .
TGTGCCAGCAGGCCGGCGTTATTAGCGGGGGCGAGCACAGATACGCAGTATTTT | CASRPALLAGASTDTQYF | TRBJ2-3 | . | TRBV7-9 | TRBD2
TGTGCCAGCAGCCGGGGGTGGGACGCTGAAGCTTTCTTT | CASSRGWDAEAFF | TRBJ1-1 | few | TRBV7-2 | .
TGTGCCAGCAGCTTAGCCACAGGGCTAGAGACCCAGTACTTC | CASSLATGLETQYF | TRBJ2-5 | once | TRBV7-9 | .
TGTGCCAGTAAGGCGGGTATTTACACTGAAGCTTTCTTT | CASKAGIYTEAFF | TRBJ1-1 | . | TRBV19 | .
TGCGCCAGCAGCTTACAGGGGGTATCTAACTATGGCTACACCTTC | CASSLQGVSNYGYTF | TRBJ1-2 | . | TRBV5-1 | TRBD1
TGTGCCAGCAGTACCAGGGGAAATGAGCAGTTCTTC | CASSTRGNEQFF | TRBJ2-1 | . | TRBV27 | .
TGTGCCAGCAGTCAGGGCCCAGATACGCAGTATTTT | CASSQGPDTQYF | TRBJ2-3 | . | TRBV27 | .
TGTGCCAGCAGCCTTGCAATGGTACAGGGGAGAACAGATACGCAGTATTTT | CASSLAMVQGRTDTQYF | TRBJ2-3 | . | TRBV16 | TRBD1
TGTGCCAGCAGCCAACCTTCAGGGTTCACTGAAGCTTTCTTT | CASSQPSGFTEAFF | TRBJ1-1 | . | TRBV4-2 | .
TGTGCCAGCAGCCAAGAACTCTCTGGGGCCAACGGCCTGACTTTC | CASSQELSGANGLTF | TRBJ2-6 | once | TRBV4-2 | .
TGTGCCAGCAGTCGGACAGGGGTAGTCGGGGAGCTGTTTTTT | CASSRTGVVGELFF | TRBJ2-2 | . | TRBV6-5 | TRBD1
TGTGCCAGTAGTATCCGGGACAGGGGCCGGGGGAACACCGGGGAGCTGTTTTTT | CASSIRDRGRGNTGELFF | TRBJ2-2 | . | TRBV19 | TRBD1
TGTGCCAGCAGCTTAGATCGGGGGGGGCGATCTGGAAACACCATATATTTT | CASSLDRGGRSGNTIYF | TRBJ1-3 | . | TRBV11-2 | .
TGTGCCAGCAGGGCGACAGGGGGCAAAGGTGAGCAGTTCTTC | CASRATGGKGEQFF | TRBJ2-1 | . | TRBV6-5 | TRBD1
TGTGCCAGCAGTTTCAGGAGCGCTGAGCGGGAGGAGCAGTTCTTC | CASSFRSAEREEQFF | TRBJ2-1 | . | TRBV28 | TRBD2
TGCGCCAGCAGCTTGGGTCAGGGTGGGGACGAGCAGTACTTC | CASSLGQGGDEQYF | TRBJ2-7 | . | TRBV5-1 | .
TGTGCCTGGAGTGCGCGGGGGTTCATTCAAGAGACCCAGTACTTC | CAWSARGFIQETQYF | TRBJ2-5 | . | TRBV30 | TRBD2
TGTGCCAGCAGCCACGGACTAGCGGGGGCGCAAGAGACCCAGTACTTC | CASSHGLAGAQETQYF | TRBJ2-5 | few | TRBV7-2 | TRBD2
TGCGCCAGCAGCTCAGACAGGGGGCCTGGCTACACCTTC | CASSSDRGPGYTF | TRBJ1-2 | . | TRBV5-1 | TRBD1
TGTGCCAGCAGTTTTCTTACAGGGAACATTGAAGCTTTCTTT | CASSFLTGNIEAFF | TRBJ1-1 | . | TRBV27 | .
TGTGCCAGCAGCTTGGAGACAGGTCGGGAACAGCCCCAGCATTTT | CASSLETGREQPQHF | TRBJ1-5 | few | TRBV5-5 | .
TGTGCCAGCAGATTGACAGGGGAAGGGACTGAAGCTTTCTTT | CASRLTGEGTEAFF | TRBJ1-1 | few | TRBV6-1 | TRBD1
TGTGCCAGCAGCTCCAGGGACAGCCATGCTGATACGCAGTATTTT | CASSSRDSHADTQYF | TRBJ2-3 | . | TRBV7-6 | TRBD1
TGTGCCAGCAGCCTGCACCGGACAGGCCGTCAAACTGGAAACACCATATATTTT | CASSLHRTGRQTGNTIYF | TRBJ1-3 | . | TRBV7-9 | TRBD1